Listed below are T cell receptor beta chains from one sample, sequenced in a study of blood T cell repertoires in COVID-19. Profiling relied on immunoSEQ multiplex PCR, and the TCRdb table lists in-frame clones only, not all of them. The data show some 130,000 clones, with 70% to 80% seen just once and around 3.3% held by the top ten. Sequenced material: peripheral blood. These receptors all come from a man in his sixties with acute or convalescent COVID-19. Both conserved end residues are part of each CDR3. The order of the fields is J gene, clone size, V gene, D gene, CDR3 DNA, CDR3 protein. The D gene is left open where the match is weak. For some rows the clone size is stated as once, few or many, or as a class when expanded; others skip it.

J: TRBJ1-5
size: .
V: TRBV6-1
D: .
DNA: TGTGCCAGCAGTGCAGCCGGGACTGGGAGCAATCAGCCCCAGCATTTT
CDR3: CASSAAGTGSNQPQHF

J: TRBJ2-7
size: .
V: TRBV28
D: TRBD1
DNA: TGTGCCAGCAGTCCCTGGGACAGGGGGAGAGAGCAGTACTTC
CDR3: CASSPWDRGREQYF

J: TRBJ2-1
size: .
V: TRBV27
D: TRBD2
DNA: TGTGCCAGCAGGGTAGGGACTAGCGATTACAATGAGCAGTTCTTC
CDR3: CASRVGTSDYNEQFF

J: TRBJ1-6
size: .
V: TRBV28
D: .
DNA: TGTGCCAGCAGTTTGGAAGGGGGACCCAATTCACCCCTCCACTTT
CDR3: CASSLEGGPNSPLHF

J: TRBJ2-1
size: .
V: TRBV7-8
D: TRBD2
DNA: TGTGCCAGCAGCTTAGCGGGACTACCAAATGAGCAGTTCTTC
CDR3: CASSLAGLPNEQFF

J: TRBJ1-1
size: .
V: TRBV28
D: .
DNA: TGTGCCAGCAGTTTAGAGGGGAACACTGAAGCTTTCTTT
CDR3: CASSLEGNTEAFF

J: TRBJ1-5
size: .
V: TRBV27
D: TRBD1
DNA: TGTGCCAGCAGTTCAAGGGACAGAACCAATCAGCCCCAGCATTTT
CDR3: CASSSRDRTNQPQHF

J: TRBJ2-7
size: .
V: TRBV30
D: .
DNA: TGTGCCTGGTCCTGGGGCGTGGAGCAGTACTTC
CDR3: CAWSWGVEQYF

J: TRBJ2-3
size: .
V: TRBV27
D: .
DNA: TGTGCCAGCAGTTTATCGATCCCCCTATCCCTCACAGATACGCAGTATTTT
CDR3: CASSLSIPLSLTDTQYF

J: TRBJ2-1
size: once
V: TRBV13
D: TRBD2
DNA: TGTGCCAGCAGGTCCGGGGGGGCTGCCCGTAATGAGCAGTTCTTC
CDR3: CASRSGGAARNEQFF

J: TRBJ1-4
size: once
V: TRBV7-2
D: TRBD1
DNA: TGTGCCAGCAGCCCCGCGCCAGGGGGTCAAGGTGAAAAACTGTTTTTT
CDR3: CASSPAPGGQGEKLFF

J: TRBJ2-7
size: .
V: TRBV7-9
D: .
DNA: TGTGCCAGCAGCTTCTCAGGGGCTCAGCAGTACTTC
CDR3: CASSFSGAQQYF

J: TRBJ2-2
size: .
V: TRBV9
D: TRBD2
DNA: TGTGCCAGCAGCGGACTAGCGGCCCATTCCGGGGAGCTGTTTTTT
CDR3: CASSGLAAHSGELFF

J: TRBJ2-1
size: .
V: TRBV5-1
D: .
DNA: TGCGCCAGCAGCTCTCAGAATGAGCAGTTCTTC
CDR3: CASSSQNEQFF

J: TRBJ2-7
size: few
V: TRBV28
D: TRBD2
DNA: TGTGCCAGCAGAGCGGGAGGGCCTGTCTACGAGCAGTACTTC
CDR3: CASRAGGPVYEQYF

J: TRBJ1-5
size: .
V: TRBV19
D: TRBD1
DNA: TGTGCCACTCGAGGACAGGGAGGTCAGCCCCAGCATTTT
CDR3: CATRGQGGQPQHF

J: TRBJ2-3
size: .
V: TRBV21-1
D: .
DNA: TGTGCCAGCAGCAAGGAAAGGGGAGATACGCAGTATTTT
CDR3: CASSKERGDTQYF

J: TRBJ1-3
size: .
V: TRBV30
D: .
DNA: TGTGCCTGGAGCCCCTACTCTGGAAACACCATATATTTT
CDR3: CAWSPYSGNTIYF

J: TRBJ1-1
size: once
V: TRBV6-6
D: TRBD1
DNA: TGTGCCAGCCGCCCTACGGGACAGCTCAACACTGAAGCTTTCTTT
CDR3: CASRPTGQLNTEAFF

J: TRBJ1-3
size: .
V: TRBV19
D: TRBD1
DNA: TGTGCCAGTAGTCCGTCGGGACAGCATGGAAACACCATATATTTT
CDR3: CASSPSGQHGNTIYF

J: TRBJ2-7
size: .
V: TRBV5-8
D: .
DNA: TGTGCCAGCAGCTTGACTCCGGGACATTCCTACGAGCAGTACTTC
CDR3: CASSLTPGHSYEQYF

J: TRBJ2-2
size: .
V: TRBV7-3
D: .
DNA: TGTGCCAGCAGCTTAGGGGGGACCGGGGAGCTGTTTTTT
CDR3: CASSLGGTGELFF

J: TRBJ2-5
size: .
V: TRBV30
D: .
DNA: TGTGCCTGGAGTGTAACAGGAAGGGGCCAAGAGACCCAGTACTTC
CDR3: CAWSVTGRGQETQYF

J: TRBJ2-3
size: .
V: TRBV7-2
D: TRBD1
DNA: TGTGCCAGCAGCCCACGGACAGGGGCAGATACGCAGTATTTT
CDR3: CASSPRTGADTQYF

J: TRBJ1-2
size: few
V: TRBV18
D: .
DNA: TGTGCCAGCTCACCAACACAGATCACCTATGGCTACACCTTC
CDR3: CASSPTQITYGYTF

J: TRBJ1-6
size: .
V: TRBV7-9
D: .
DNA: TGTGCCAGCAGCTTGGGGGGGGATTTCTCACCCCTCCACTTT
CDR3: CASSLGGDFSPLHF

J: TRBJ1-2
size: .
V: TRBV5-6
D: .
DNA: TGTGCCAGCAGCTTGACCCCGGCGGGGGACTATGGCTACACCTTC
CDR3: CASSLTPAGDYGYTF

J: TRBJ1-2
size: once
V: TRBV28
D: .
DNA: TGTGCTAACTCGCCAGGTCGCAACTATGGCTACACCTTC
CDR3: CANSPGRNYGYTF

J: TRBJ2-3
size: .
V: TRBV4-1
D: TRBD2
DNA: TGCGCCAGCAGCCAAGATAACAGCGGGGGCACAGATACGCAGTATTTT
CDR3: CASSQDNSGGTDTQYF

J: TRBJ1-1
size: .
V: TRBV7-8
D: TRBD1
DNA: TGTGCCAGCAGCTTACGCCCCCCCGGACAGGGCATGAACACTGAAGCTTTCTTT
CDR3: CASSLRPPGQGMNTEAFF

J: TRBJ2-1
size: .
V: TRBV5-1
D: TRBD2
DNA: TGCGCCAGCAGCTTGGGAGCGGGACTAGCGGCGTCGGAGCAGTTCTTC
CDR3: CASSLGAGLAASEQFF

J: TRBJ2-5
size: .
V: TRBV18
D: .
DNA: TGTGCCAGCTCACTGGACTTGGGGGAGACCCAGTACTTC
CDR3: CASSLDLGETQYF

J: TRBJ2-7
size: .
V: TRBV14
D: TRBD2
DNA: TGTGCCAGCAGCCTCCTAGCGGGAGGCGGCGAGCAGTACTTC
CDR3: CASSLLAGGGEQYF

J: TRBJ2-5
size: .
V: TRBV7-9
D: TRBD1
DNA: TGTGCCAGCAGCCCACAGGGGTACCAAGAGACCCAGTACTTC
CDR3: CASSPQGYQETQYF

J: TRBJ1-1
size: few
V: TRBV7-8
D: .
DNA: TGTGCCAGCAGCCCGCCGGGGACTGAAGCTTTCTTT
CDR3: CASSPPGTEAFF